This T cell receptor beta chain was recovered during a study of cytomegalovirus exposure and HLA in healthy donors (dated by TCRdb to about 2017). With respect to the entire study: According to an earlier analysis of 587 of the donors, about 179 million T cells yielded 90 million to 130 million unique TCR beta sequences and roughly 280 Gb of sequence data. Approximately 300 gigabases of sequencing data and tens of millions of unique TCR sequences were included in an early release covering under 650 HLA-typed donors. Of the 300 to 450 genotyped donors, more than 75% were placed in the genetic ancestry cluster associated with self-reported Caucasian donors. The aim of the study was to test whether cataloging public T cell receptors could identify signatures of past pathogen exposure. The study used immunosequencing to profile the T cell repertoires of 666 subjects and linked those repertoires to cytomegalovirus serostatus. Along with the approximately 700-subject first cohort, a separate validation cohort of over a hundred different subjects was used. High-throughput TCR immunosequencing, statistical association of individual TCRs with disease status, and machine learning were combined to predict cytomegalovirus infection status. To study patterns of TCR occurrence, a later analysis re-analyzed previously published TCR beta repertoires from several hundred donors and added high-resolution HLA genotyping. Rather than using new phenotypic data, the later analysis identified candidate immune exposures from TCR beta sequences and from how often those sequences occurred across donors. To decide whether each TCR beta V gene segment behaved as functional or pseudogenic, an earlier analysis of several hundred of the donors relied on high-throughput TCR beta sequencing. Donor age, sex, ethnicity and CMV serostatus were compiled together with the repertoire data. Genome-wide SNP genotypes for about three fifths of the roughly 670 donors were used in a later genetic analysis, which treated that subset as a discovery cohort. All discovery cohort repertoires had been generated on a single sequencing platform. Class I and class II HLA loci were covered by the typing at four-digit resolution. Typing coverage varied by locus: about 620-630 donors for A, B, C, DRB1 and DQB1; 500 to 550 for DQA1; more than 600 for DPA1; approximately 450 for DPB1. Because of strong linkage in the cohort, roughly five DR-DQ haplotypes were treated as single units for association and clustering. Among a few hundred genotyped donors of the cohort, an average of about 240,000 unique TCR beta nucleotide sequences were sequenced per donor, about a sixth of them non-productive. Beyond this particular receptor, the publication reports: Because some donors lacked HLA typing at each locus, the association tests relied only on the typed subset. In a later genetic analysis, a missense DCLRE1C variant was associated with V-gene and J-gene trimming of TCR beta chains, and the association was replicated in an independent cohort. According to a later analysis, TCR association rates differed among HLA loci, with DRB1 alleles showing the most associated TCRs and HLA-C alleles showing the fewest. In a later analysis, 16,951 TCR beta sequences were associated with specific HLA alleles at a false discovery rate of 0.05. A further reported finding was that TCR beta sequences accurately predicted the HLA-A and HLA-B alleles for most subjects in the first cohort. Strong co-occurrence of HLA alleles, especially DR and DQ, made assigning TCR associations to individual alleles difficult. Several of the top co-occurrence clusters appeared to be linked to parvovirus B19, influenza, CMV and Epstein-Barr virus, according to a later analysis. A total of some 180 TCR beta chains were listed by the study as associated with cytomegalovirus. CMV serostatus was the only immune exposure information available for the cohort. Linkage disequilibrium might explain the correlated functional status among segregating V segments, but an unknown experimental factor could not be excluded. Only TCR beta chains were sequenced in this cohort, and the absence of alpha or paired-chain data limited detectable features. A later analysis found that most CMV-associated TCR beta chains appeared HLA-restricted, with HLA associations seemingly driven largely by CMV exposure. Roughly uniform sequencing depth across donors was assumed in presence/absence analyses, although this assumption may not hold. Because the 87-base-pair reads could not distinguish some IMGT-functional V segments, including TRBV6-2 and TRBV6-3, those segments were excluded. A cluster of highly shared sequence variants was judged likely to be a technical artifact of the sequencing pipeline. Most TCR sequences were observed very rarely across donors, whereas some public TCRs were present in many individuals. Compared with equally common non-associated chains, HLA-associated TCR beta chains in a later analysis were more clonally expanded and had lower generation probabilities. A later genetic analysis reported fewer N-insertions in productive TCRs among donors in an Asian-associated ancestry cluster than the roughly 720-donor mean. Three of the identified cytomegalovirus-associated TCR beta chains were confirmed in vitro to be specific for cytomegalovirus antigens. The authors suggested that the approach could potentially be generalized to other disease states and immunological phenotypes. The earlier analysis of approximately 560 of the donors excluded 15 to 20 rarely observed V segments, including chromosome 9 orphons, because counts were too low. The classifier was reported to diagnose cytomegalovirus status with high specificity and sensitivity in both the original cohort and the validation cohort. In an earlier analysis of approximately 590 of the donors, most TCR beta V segments were observed in productive rearrangements about 87% or about 30% of the time, broadly matching IMGT annotations.

Comments on this clone: What this receptor recognizes is not known. Per-nucleotide qualities are absent, and no much larger clonotype sits a single base away.

Preparation of the library involved the immunoSEQ multiplex PCR assay. For the multiplex PCR, a mixture combining 60 forward primers for TCR Vbeta segments and 13 reverse primers for TCR Jbeta segments was used. The CDR3 region of rearranged TCR beta genes was amplified from genomic DNA with a multiplex PCR assay. On the Illumina HiSeq System, the amplified TCR beta libraries were sequenced as 87-base-pair reads. In the original analysis: A later analysis tallied 75 million to 95 million unique TCR beta chains across the 660 or so repertoires, and approximately 12 million of those chains were shared by two or more donors. Raw reads were error-corrected and collapsed into unique sequences by a nearest-neighbor algorithm in which closely related sequences were merged to remove PCR and sequencing errors. V, D and J gene segments were assigned by aligning CDR3 sequences to IMGT reference sequences. For a sequence to be retained, a match of at least six nucleotides to both a V gene segment and a J gene segment was required. Rearrangements were called productive when the CDR3 lacked stop codons and stayed in frame with V and J; all others were non-productive. CDR3 was defined by IMGT convention, running from the second conserved V-encoded cysteine to the conserved J-encoded phenylalanine. In an earlier analysis of approximately 590 of the donors, sequences lacking an unambiguous match to a single V gene segment were excluded. An earlier analysis of a few hundred of the donors called V segments functional above 56.7% productive rearrangements and segregating when the between-donor standard deviation exceeded 5%. A statistical classification framework was built to diagnose cytomegalovirus status from the catalog of TCR beta chain sequences. In a later analysis, V and J genes were assigned by comparing TCR nucleotide sequences against IMGT/GENE-DB human TR gene sequences. The TCRdist pipeline was used in a later analysis to assign CDR3 sequences and most-parsimonious VDJ recombination scenarios. In a later analysis, every TCR beta chain was defined by the combination of its CDR3 amino acid sequence and its V-gene family, and reads without a unique V-gene family were dropped. In a later analysis, 500 to 650 highly shared, low-generation-probability nucleotide sequences were removed to address suspected cross-contamination and a sequencing artifact. In a later analysis, a clonal expansion index was calculated for each public chain from normalized within-repertoire ranks of inferred template counts. Generation probabilities in a later analysis came from a VDJ recombination model fitted to out-of-frame rearrangements, and those results were checked against IGoR. In a later analysis, hypergeometric tests were used to score TCR-TCR, TCR-HLA and TCR-CMV co-occurrence, with a repertoire-size bias correction applied to TCR pairs. False discovery rates were estimated in a later analysis by permuting HLA or CMV assignments 20 times. In a later analysis, co-occurring TCRs were grouped using DBSCAN, with TCRdist sequence similarity added in when clustering inside HLA-allele-positive subsets. Co-occurrence clustering excluded repertoires with fewer than 30,000 or more than 120,000 public chains, plus five with anomalous nucleotide sharing. TCRdb provides this immuneACCESS table in a form limited to in-frame rearrangements. Some clones are lacking; in checked studies, under half of them reflect an unresolved V gene, and why the rest are absent is not known. The V and J calls and the clone size are those of that table, but D and trimming were determined from the DNA. The sample table records 310,000 or so clones; approximately 90% of these occur just once. Approximately 2% of the sample lies in the top ten.

Counted from cysteine to phenylalanine, this CDR3 has 14 amino acids. CDR3 DNA is the only sequence kept; it has 42 bases, read in frame from the first base. Germline trimming: 4 bases from V, 2 bases from J; junction bases outside gene matches: 4. CDR1 and CDR2 are read off the germline V gene as SGHDT and YYEEEE. The cohort comprised fewer than 750 healthy bone marrow donors. All cohort members were sampled while nominally healthy, although unrecorded immune exposures were likely present. The donor tested CMV seronegative, placing the donor among the roughly 400 seronegative members of the cohort. Every donor gave a peripheral blood sample, and the peripheral blood mononuclear cells from that sample were used for TCR beta sequencing. Genomic DNA was extracted from the blood cell samples with the Qiagen DNeasy Blood Extraction Kit.

This sequence uses TRBV5-6 and TRBJ1-2; 8 middle bases align to TRBD1. The sequenced sample was PBMCs. The clonotype comes from a woman younger than 30 in good health and CMV-seronegative. The nucleotide sequence reads as follows: TGTGCCAGCAGCCTGACAGGGGTAAACTATGGCTACACCTTC. Translated, this is CASSLTGVNYGYTF.